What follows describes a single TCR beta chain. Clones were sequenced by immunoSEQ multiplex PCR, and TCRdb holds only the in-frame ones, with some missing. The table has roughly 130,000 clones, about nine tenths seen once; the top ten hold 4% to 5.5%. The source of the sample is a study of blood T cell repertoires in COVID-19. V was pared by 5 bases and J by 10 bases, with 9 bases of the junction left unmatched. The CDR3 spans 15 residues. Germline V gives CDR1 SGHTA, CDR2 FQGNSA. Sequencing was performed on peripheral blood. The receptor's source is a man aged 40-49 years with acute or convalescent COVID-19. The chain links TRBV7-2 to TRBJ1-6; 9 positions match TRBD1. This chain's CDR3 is CASSPPGQGRSPLHF. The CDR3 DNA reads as TGTGCCAGCAGCCCACCTGGACAGGGGCGCTCACCCCTCCACTTT.